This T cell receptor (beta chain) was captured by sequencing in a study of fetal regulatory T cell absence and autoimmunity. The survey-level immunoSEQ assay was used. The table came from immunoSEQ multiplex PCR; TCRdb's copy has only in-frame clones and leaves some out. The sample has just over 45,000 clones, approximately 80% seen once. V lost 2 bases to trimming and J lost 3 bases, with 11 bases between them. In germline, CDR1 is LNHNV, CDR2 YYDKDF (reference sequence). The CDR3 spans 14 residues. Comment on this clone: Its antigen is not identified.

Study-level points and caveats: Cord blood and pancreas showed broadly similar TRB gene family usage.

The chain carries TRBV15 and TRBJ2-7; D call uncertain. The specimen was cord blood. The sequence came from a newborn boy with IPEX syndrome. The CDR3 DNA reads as TGTGCCACCAGCAGACCTCGGAGAGTCTACGAGCAGTACTTC. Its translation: CATSRPRRVYEQYF.